Below, 24 T cell receptor beta chains from the same sample are listed, as sequenced in a study of blood T cell repertoires in COVID-19 (dated by TCRdb to about 2020). Libraries came from the immunoSEQ multiplex PCR assay. TCRdb retrieved this table from immuneACCESS and kept in-frame rearrangements only. Not all clones are present; in checked studies, unresolved V genes account for under half, and no reason is known for the remainder. For this sample the table gives about 88,000 clones, of which over 75% were detected only once. The ten largest account for over 8.5% of the sample. The sample taken for sequencing was peripheral blood. These TCRs come from an elderly man with acute or convalescent COVID-19.

The chain links TRBV7-2 to TRBJ1-1, with D perhaps matching TRBD1 (5 bases). Germline V lookup: CDR1 SGHTA, CDR2 FQGNSA. The CDR3 is 19 residues long. V shed 1 base and J shed 1 base, with 22 bases lying between them. The CDR3 DNA reads as TGTGCCAGCAGCTTAGAGGGTCGGGGGGGTGCAGGACGGAACACTGAAGCTTTCTTT. The encoded protein is CASSLEGRGGAGRNTEAFF.

The CDR3 sequence: CASSQDYNNNSPLHF. The CDR3 DNA sequence: TGCGCCAGCAGCCAAGATTACAATAATAATTCACCCCTCCACTTT. The rearrangement links TRBV4-3 to TRBJ1-6; D gene ambiguous. The CDR3 has 15 amino acids. Per the germline V gene, CDR1 is LGHNA and CDR2 is YSLEER. V lost 0 bases and J 5 bases, leaving 8 bases between the germline ends.

The rearrangement joins TRBV2 to TRBJ2-3; D possibly corresponds to TRBD2 (6 bases). Trimming removed 8 bases at V and 4 bases at J, with 13 bases between. The V gene's germline CDR1 is SNHLY and CDR2 FYNNEI. The length of the CDR3 is 13 residues. This CDR3 is CASVEGLPDTQYF. Here the CDR3 DNA reads TGTGCCAGCGTGGAGGGGTTACCAGATACGCAGTATTTT.

A remark on this clone: Other DNA sequences in the same sample also yield this CDR3. The V gene is TRBV9, the J gene TRBJ2-1, with TRBD2 as a possible D gene (6 bases). Germline lookup yields CDR1 SGDLS and CDR2 YYNGEE. The V gene lost 0 bases and the J gene lost 3 bases, with 10 bases spanning the gap. This CDR3 contains 15 residues. CDR3 nucleotide sequence: TGTGCCAGCAGCGTAGGTGGGGGAGGCTACAATGAGCAGTTCTTC. Its protein is CASSVGGGGYNEQFF.

The chain joins TRBV27 to TRBJ1-5, with a weak D call TRBD1 (6 bases). V dropped 6 bases and J dropped 1 base, with 10 bases sitting between them. Per germline, CDR1 MNHEY and CDR2 SMNVEV (reference sequence). The length of the CDR3 is 14 residues. DNA for the CDR3: TGTGCCAGCAGAGGGACATTCAGCAATCAGCCCCAGCATTTT. Its protein product is CASRGTFSNQPQHF.

The chain has TRBV24-1 and TRBJ1-2; TRBD1 agrees at 8 bases. The germline V gene encodes CDR1 KGHDR and CDR2 SFDVKD. This CDR3 region has 13 residues. The J segment lost 4 bases and the V segment lost 5 bases, leaving 2 bases of the junction unmatched. The CDR3 DNA sequence: TGTGCCACCAGTGCCGGACAGGGCTATGGCTACACCTTC. Its translation: CATSAGQGYGYTF.

This clone was counted only a few times. The chain employs TRBV19 and TRBJ1-2, with 7 nucleotides matching TRBD1. The CDR3 consists of 13 residues. Germline V gene data show CDR1 as LNHDA and CDR2 as SQIVND (reference sequence). V dropped 3 bases and J dropped 6; count of bases not matched to a gene: 4. The CDR3 protein is CASSIQGDNGYTF. The CDR3, as DNA: TGTGCCAGTAGTATTCAGGGGGACAATGGCTACACCTTC. The variable domain in full, with the rest retrieved from reference TRBV19 and TRBJ1-2, is DGGITQSPKYLFRKEGQNVTLSCEQNLNHDAMYWYRQDPGQGLRLIYYSQIVNDFQKGDIAEGYSVSREKKESFPLTVTSAQKNPTAFYLCASSIQGDNGYTFGSGTRLTVV.

CDR3 DNA: TGCGCCAGCAATGAACTGGACTCGTCTTCAAGTTACGAGCAGTACTTC. Translated: CASNELDSSSSYEQYF. The chain couples TRBV5-1 to TRBJ2-7; D might be TRBD2 (5 bases). The germline gives CDR1 SGHRS, CDR2 YFSETQ. This CDR3 is 16 amino acids long. V was cut by 6 bases and J by 4 bases, with 23 bases left in between.

The chain combines TRBV10-2 with TRBJ1-2, with 7 bases identical to TRBD1. The junction had 0 bases not matched to a gene; V was cut back by 2 bases and J by 0 bases. Germline V lookup: CDR1 WSHSY, CDR2 SAAADI. The CDR3 loop spans 14 amino acids. The CDR3 loop reads CASSEQGANYGYTF. The DNA for the CDR3 is TGCGCCAGCAGTGAGCAGGGGGCTAACTATGGCTACACCTTC.

This clone has a single count. This chain joins TRBV7-9 and TRBJ2-1, with D perhaps matching TRBD2 (6 bases). The CDR3 contains 11 residues. Trimming cost V 5 bases and J 12 bases, with 11 bases left between them. Germline CDR1 SEHNR, CDR2 FQNEAQ (reference sequence). The DNA for the CDR3 is TGTGCCAGCAGCCCCCTAGCGTTGCAGTTCTTC. Translating it yields CASSPLALQFF. Combining the CDR3 with reference TRBV7-9 and TRBJ2-1 gives the whole variable domain DTGVSQNPRHKITKRGQNVTFRCDPISEHNRLYWYRQTLGQGPEFLTYFQNEAQLEKSRLLSDRFSAERPKGSFSTLEIQRTEQGDSAMYLCASSPLALQFFGPGTRLTVL.

This sequence joins TRBV3-1 (or the pseudogene TRBV3-2) and TRBJ2-7; D call uncertain. Germline V CDR1 and CDR2: LGHDT, YNNKEL (reference sequence). The V and J ends lost 4 bases and 6 bases respectively, with 10 bases between them. CDR3 size: 12 residues. The CDR3 nucleotides read TGTGCCAGCAGCCGTGACCGAGGCGAGCAGTACTTC. This gives the protein CASSRDRGEQYF.

V is TRBV10-3 and J is TRBJ1-1; perhaps TRBD1 as D (6 bases). V was shortened by 4 bases and J by 1 base, with 10 bases between the two germline ends. CDR3 length: 14 amino acids. Looked up from germline, CDR1 is ENHRY and CDR2 is SYGVKD. The DNA for the CDR3 is TGTGCCATCAGTGTGGGGGGGCCGAACACTGAAGCTTTCTTT. Translating it yields CAISVGGPNTEAFF.

The rearrangement links TRBV19 to TRBJ1-4, with D possibly being TRBD1 (6 bases). V lost 6 bases and J 3 bases, leaving 11 bases between the germline ends. Germline assignment: CDR1 LNHDA and CDR2 SQIVND (reference sequence). The CDR3 covers 14 residues. CDR3 sequence reads: CASRMTGPNEKLFF. The CDR3 DNA reads as TGTGCCAGTAGGATGACAGGTCCTAATGAAAAACTGTTTTTT.

Only one count was recorded for this clone. V is TRBV18 and J is TRBJ1-2; D remains ambiguous. V was trimmed by 2 bases and J by 8 bases, leaving 12 bases between them. Germline V gene sequence: CDR1 KGHSH, CDR2 LQKENI. CDR3 length equals 13 residues. This CDR3 reads CASSPTPTMGYTF. CDR3 nucleotide sequence: TGTGCCAGCTCACCAACCCCGACAATGGGCTACACCTTC.

The chain links TRBV25-1 to TRBJ1-6; 7 nucleotides align to TRBD1. This CDR3 has 15 residues. Trimming removed 3 bases from V and 10 bases from J; junction bases left unmatched: 9. The germline gives CDR1 MGHDK, CDR2 SYGVNS. Here the CDR3 reads CASSEVQGSRSPLHF. Here the CDR3 DNA reads TGTGCCAGCAGTGAGGTACAGGGGTCACGGTCACCCCTCCACTTT. Combining the CDR3 with reference TRBV25-1 and TRBJ1-6 gives the whole variable domain EADIYQTPRYLVIGTGKKITLECSQTMGHDKMYWYQQDPGMELHLIHYSYGVNSTEKGDLSSESTVSRIRTEHFPLTLESARPSHTSQYLCASSEVQGSRSPLHFGNGTRLTVT.

The rearrangement joins TRBV25-1 to TRBJ1-5, with D perhaps matching TRBD1 (5 bases). Germline V gene data show CDR1 as MGHDK and CDR2 as SYGVNS. Trimming cost V 2 bases and J 3 bases, with 8 bases left between them. The CDR3 is made up of 14 amino acids. The chain's CDR3 is CASSETGFNQPQHF. The CDR3 DNA sequence: TGTGCCAGCAGTGAAACAGGCTTCAATCAGCCCCAGCATTTT. The variable domain in full, completed from reference TRBV25-1 and TRBJ1-5, reads EADIYQTPRYLVIGTGKKITLECSQTMGHDKMYWYQQDPGMELHLIHYSYGVNSTEKGDLSSESTVSRIRTEHFPLTLESARPSHTSQYLCASSETGFNQPQHFGDGTRLSIL.

The genes are TRBV13 and TRBJ2-1, with TRBD2 matching over 10 bases. Trimming took 5 bases from V and 6 from J; bases not matched to a gene: 4. This CDR3 is built from 14 residues. Germline lookup yields CDR1 PRHDT and CDR2 FYEKMQ (reference sequence). CDR3 region: CASSRKREGNEQFF. The CDR3 coding sequence is TGTGCCAGCAGCCGGAAGCGGGAGGGCAATGAGCAGTTCTTC.

CDR3 sequence reads: CASSPRQTGMREQYF. In DNA, the CDR3 is TGTGCCAGCAGTCCCCGGCAGACAGGGATGAGGGAGCAGTACTTC. The chain joins TRBV2 to TRBJ2-7, with TRBD1 matching 7 bases. The V and J ends lost 5 bases and 7 bases, in that order; junction bases with no gene match: 14. The germline gives CDR1 SNHLY, CDR2 FYNNEI. The CDR3 is 15 amino acids. The complete variable domain, with remaining parts taken from reference TRBV2 and TRBJ2-7, reads EPEVTQTPSHQVTQMGQEVILRCVPISNHLYFYWYRQILGQKVEFLVSFYNNEISEKSEIFDDQFSVERPDGSNFTLKIRSTKLEDSAMYFCASSPRQTGMREQYFGPGTRLTVT.

A single count supports this clone. The chain employs TRBV12-3 or TRBV12-4 and TRBJ1-5; possibly TRBD1 for D (5 bases). This CDR3 contains 13 residues. V lost 3 bases to trimming and J lost 6 bases, with 9 bases between them. Here the CDR3 reads CASSFGGTQPQHF. The CDR3 region has the DNA TGTGCCAGCAGTTTCGGGGGAACTCAGCCCCAGCATTTT.

The chain has TRBV29-1 and TRBJ1-2, with a possible D match to TRBD1 (5 bases). The germline gives CDR1 SQVTM, CDR2 ANQGSEA. This CDR3 has 12 residues. The ends were cut back, 7 bases at V and 4 bases at J, with 13 bases in the middle. CDR3 sequence: CSGNQGGYGYTF. CDR3 DNA sequence: TGCAGCGGAAATCAGGGTGGCTATGGCTACACCTTC.

The table lists this clone with a count of one. This rearrangement joins TRBV10-3 to TRBJ1-3; possibly TRBD1 for D (5 bases). The germline V gene has CDR1 ENHRY and CDR2 SYGVKD. The CDR3 is 14 amino acids. V lost 3 bases to trimming and J lost 7 bases, with 13 bases between them. CDR3 region: CAISETEGLNTIYF. In DNA form, the CDR3 reads TGTGCCATCAGTGAAACAGAGGGACTCAACACCATATATTTT.

The CDR3 protein is CASMAPGALGYGYTF. In DNA form, the CDR3 reads TGTGCCAGCATGGCCCCAGGGGCCTTAGGGTATGGCTACACCTTC. J is TRBJ1-2 and V is TRBV5-4, with a tentative D call TRBD1 (6 bases). The CDR3 runs 15 residues. CDR1 and CDR2 (germline): SGHNT, YYREEE (reference sequence). Trimming removed 6 bases from V and 5 bases from J, with 20 bases in between.

This clone appeared once. The rearrangement joins TRBV28 to TRBJ2-1; TRBD2 aligns across 8 bases. The CDR3 runs 15 residues. Germline V CDR1 and CDR2: MDHEN, SYDVKM. V was pared by 2 bases and J by 2 bases, with 2 bases of the junction left unmatched. DNA for the CDR3: TGTGCCAGCAGTTTAGCGGGAGGCACCTACAATGAGCAGTTCTTC. It specifies CASSLAGGTYNEQFF.

J is TRBJ1-4 and V is TRBV4-1, with 9 nucleotides matching TRBD1. Per germline, CDR1 MGHRA and CDR2 YSYEKL. The CDR3 is made up of 16 amino acids. J was trimmed by 0 bases and V by 4 bases; bases with no gene match: 3. CDR3 DNA sequence: TGCGCCAGCAGCCTCCGGACAGGGGCAACTAATGAAAAACTGTTTTTT. Protein product: CASSLRTGATNEKLFF.